Each of the 16 T cell receptor beta chains below was sequenced from the same sample in a study of OX40 agonist ivuxolimab in advanced cancers. The method was immunoSEQ multiplex PCR; TCRdb's version includes in-frame clones alone and lacks a portion of them. This table holds under 25,000 clones, roughly 73% found once. The sequenced sample was CD4+ or CD8+ T cells sorted from blood, obtained in a trial of the OX40 agonist ivuxolimab. These receptors came from an adult with an advanced solid tumor such as melanoma, head and neck, liver or kidney cancer.

CDR3 coding DNA: TGTGCCAGTAGTACAATAGCGGGGGGGCTCCAAGAGACCCAGTACTTC. It is translated as CASSTIAGGLQETQYF. The J gene is TRBJ2-5, the V gene TRBV19; 11 positions agree with TRBD2. V lost 4 bases and J lost 1; bases outside the gene matches: 5. The CDR3 length is 16 residues. Per germline, CDR1 LNHDA and CDR2 SQIVND (reference sequence).

V gene TRBV11-3 combines with J gene TRBJ1-1, with 12 bases matching TRBD1. CDR1 and CDR2 from the germline V gene are SGHNT and YENEEA. J lost 5 bases, V lost 7 bases, and 14 bases had no gene match. The CDR3 is 17 amino acids. For the CDR3, the DNA is TGTGCCAGCACCTCCGTGAGGGACAGGGGGCGAAGGACTGAAGCTTTCTTT. This sequence encodes CASTSVRDRGRRTEAFF. Looking up the rest from reference TRBV11-3 and TRBJ1-1 gives the full variable domain: EAGVVQSPRYKIIEKKQPVAFWCNPISGHNTLYWYLQNLGQGPELLIRYENEEAVDDSQLPKDRFSAERLKGVDSTLKIQPAELGDSAVYLCASTSVRDRGRRTEAFFGQGTRLTVV.

The V gene is TRBV21-1, the J gene TRBJ1-4; the D call of TRBD1 is as the table states it, not checked on the DNA. TRBV21-1 represents a pseudogene. The CDR3 extends over 15 amino acids. CDR3 residues: CASSKDRQGNEKLFF. For the CDR3, the DNA is TGTGCCAGCAGCAAAGATAGACAGGGAAATGAAAAACTGTTTTTT.

The CDR3 reads CASSEERGRNTEAFF. The DNA of the CDR3 is TGTGCCAGCAGTGAGGAAAGGGGCCGGAACACTGAAGCTTTCTTT. The chain uses TRBV6-1 and TRBJ1-1; weak D call: TRBD1 (5 bases). CDR1 is MNHNS and CDR2 is SASEGT in the germline V gene. Trimming removed 3 bases from V and 1 base from J, with 12 bases in between. The CDR3 contains 15 residues.

This chain links TRBV7-3 with TRBJ2-1; 10 nucleotides agree with TRBD2. CDR1 is SGHTA, CDR2 FQGTGA, per germline. This CDR3 region has 18 residues. The V and J ends lost 2 bases and 6 bases, in that order; junction bases with no gene match: 13. The CDR3 loop reads CASSLHGSGRPWGNEQFF. The CDR3 bases are TGTGCCAGCAGCTTACATGGTAGCGGGAGGCCTTGGGGCAATGAGCAGTTCTTC.

This clone was observed a handful of times. The V and J genes are TRBV15 and TRBJ2-4; 12 bases line up with TRBD2. Germline V gives CDR1 LNHNV, CDR2 YYDKDF (reference sequence). J was trimmed by 12 bases and V by 5 bases; bases with no gene match: 11. CDR3 length: 15 amino acids. CDR3 region: CATSEGTSGSSAQYF. The CDR3 region has the DNA TGTGCCACCAGCGAGGGGACTAGCGGGTCTTCGGCTCAGTACTTC.

The chain links TRBV13 to TRBJ1-3; tentative D call: TRBD1 (5 bases). Per germline, CDR1 PRHDT and CDR2 FYEKMQ (reference sequence). The CDR3 is 12 residues long. V was trimmed by 8 bases and J by 3 bases, leaving 8 bases between them. DNA for the CDR3: TGTGCCAGCCGGGACGGTGGAAACACCATATATTTT. This gives the protein CASRDGGNTIYF.

The chain uses TRBV28 and TRBJ1-2; D is perhaps TRBD1 (6 bases). Germline values: CDR1 MDHEN, CDR2 SYDVKM. V was cut by 6 bases and J by 7 bases, with 21 bases left in between. There are 15 residues in the CDR3. CDR3: CASSLGSGGVFGYTF. The CDR3 bases are TGTGCCAGCAGCCTTGGTAGTGGGGGCGTGTTTGGCTACACCTTC.

The rearrangement uses TRBV19 and TRBJ2-1; weak D call: TRBD1 (6 bases). The CDR3 has 15 amino acids. Trimming removed 5 bases at V and 2 bases at J, with 13 bases between. The germline V gene encodes CDR1 LNHDA and CDR2 SQIVND (reference sequence). The CDR3 is CASSWTVLAYNEQFF. The DNA for the CDR3 is TGTGCCAGTAGTTGGACAGTCCTTGCCTACAATGAGCAGTTCTTC.

The chain couples TRBV5-1 to TRBJ2-1; 11 bases align to TRBD1. The CDR3 loop spans 15 amino acids. CDR1 SGHRS and CDR2 YFSETQ come from the germline V gene. Germline trimming cut 7 bases from V and 7 bases from J; bases unmatched to any gene: 10. CDR3 in amino acids: CASLEGTGGVNEQFF. CDR3 coding DNA: TGCGCCAGCCTCGAGGGGACAGGGGGTGTAAATGAGCAGTTCTTC.

The gene calls are TRBV5-6 and TRBJ1-5; D remains unclear. Trimming stripped 2 bases from V and 3 bases from J, with 12 bases between. Per germline, CDR1 SGHDT and CDR2 YYEEEE. The CDR3 covers 15 residues. CDR3 residues: CASSFSSPSNQPQHF. CDR3 nucleotides: TGTGCCAGCAGCTTTTCCTCGCCGTCCAATCAGCCCCAGCATTTT.

CDR3 loop: CASSLQGEQYF. CDR3 DNA: TGTGCCAGCAGTTTACAGGGAGAGCAGTACTTC. This chain links TRBV27 with TRBJ2-7; D is possibly TRBD1 (5 bases). CDR1 and CDR2 (germline): MNHEY, SMNVEV (reference sequence). Trimming shortened V by 2 bases and J by 7 bases, and 6 bases separated the two germline ends. CDR3 size: 11 residues.

This clone was seen a few times. The chain is built from TRBV2 and TRBJ1-2, with 7 positions matching TRBD1. CDR1 SNHLY and CDR2 FYNNEI come from the germline V gene. This CDR3 region has 11 residues. The CDR3 DNA reads as TGTCTAAAGGGGGCAGGGTCTGGCTACACCTTC. It yields the protein CLKGAGSGYTF.

The rearrangement joins TRBV6-7 to TRBJ1-2, with 8 positions matching TRBD1. TRBV6-7 is marked as an open reading frame, function uncertain. This CDR3 spans 15 amino acids. Trimming removed 5 bases from V and 4 bases from J; junction bases left unmatched: 9. The CDR3 spells CASSTRTGRAYGYTF. The CDR3 nucleotides read TGTGCCAGCAGTACCCGGACAGGGAGGGCCTATGGCTACACCTTC.

This clone was seen just once. This chain joins TRBV28 and TRBJ2-3; D is perhaps TRBD1 or TRBD2 (6 bases each). V gave up 6 bases and J gave up 5 bases, with 9 bases separating them. Germline CDR1 is MDHEN and CDR2 is SYDVKM. The CDR3 consists of 12 residues. DNA for the CDR3: TGTGCCAGCAGAGGGGGAGGAGATACGCAGTATTTT. It codes for CASRGGGDTQYF.

The chain has TRBV29-1 and TRBJ1-2, with TRBD1 identical over 10 bases. V was clipped by 8 bases and J by 5 bases; unmatched bases: 11. Germline V gives CDR1 SQVTM, CDR2 ANQGSEA. The CDR3 is 14 residues long. Written as DNA, the CDR3 is TGCAGCACGTCCGGGGACAGGGGACTTTATGGCTACACCTTC. Its protein product is CSTSGDRGLYGYTF.